These 11 T cell receptor beta chains came from one sample sequenced in a study of Graves' ophthalmopathy and Graves' hyperthyroidism. As the template, RNA transcripts were used to amplify TCR beta CDR3 regions. Following a first-round RT-PCR that used HTBI primers, a second-round multiplex PCR was carried out. TCRdb reprocessed the multiplex PCR reads with MiXCR, giving one entry per CDR3 protein. The repertoire holds some 1.1 million distinct CDR3 sequences, with less than 45% as singletons. Sequencing input: peripheral blood or thyroid tissue (not recorded which). These receptors all come from an adult man with Graves' hyperthyroidism.

This clonotype was observed many times. The V call is TRBV20-1, the J call TRBJ1-1; 9 positions agree with TRBD1. Germline V gene lookup returns CDR1 DFQATT and CDR2 SNEGSKA (reference sequence). Germline trimming cut 6 bases from V and 5 bases from J; bases unmatched to any gene: 16. The CDR3 extends over 16 amino acids. CDR3 coding DNA: TGCAGTGCGGAAGAACAGGGGGCCTTTCAAGGGACTGAAGCTTTCTTT. The encoded protein is CSAEEQGAFQGTEAFF.

This clonotype was picked up many times. The chain couples TRBV5-6 to TRBJ1-2; a weak D match, TRBD1 (5 bases). Per the germline V gene, CDR1 is SGHDT and CDR2 is YYEEEE. The CDR3 extends over 13 amino acids. V dropped 3 bases and J dropped 5 bases, with 11 bases sitting between them. The CDR3 nucleotides read TGTGCCAGCAGCTCAACGGACATGTATGGCTACACCTTC. This sequence encodes CASSSTDMYGYTF.

In this sample, this clonotype turned up a few times. The CDR3 sequence: CASSSNTGGGETQYF. In nucleotides, the CDR3 is TGCGCCAGCAGCTCCAATACAGGGGGCGGGGAGACCCAGTACTTC. The gene calls are TRBV5-1 and TRBJ2-5; 9 bases line up with TRBD1. The germline V gene has CDR1 SGHRS and CDR2 YFSETQ. The CDR3 is 15 amino acids. J was trimmed by 5 bases and V by 3 bases; bases with no gene match: 8.

In its sample, this clonotype was seen many times. V is TRBV7-2 and J is TRBJ2-7, with D tentatively TRBD1 (5 bases). Germline-derived CDR1 and CDR2 are SGHTA and FQGNSA. The V end was cut by 1 base, the J end by 2 bases, with 12 bases between. The CDR3 consists of 15 residues. The CDR3 reads CASSLDWTPAYEQYF. CDR3 DNA sequence: TGTGCCAGCAGCTTAGATTGGACACCGGCCTACGAGCAGTACTTC.

This sequence joins TRBV20-1 and TRBJ2-5; 10 bases fit TRBD2. Germline assignment: CDR1 DFQATT and CDR2 SNEGSKA (reference sequence). This CDR3 region has 16 residues. The V gene end was trimmed by 0 bases and the J gene end by 7 bases; junction bases not matched to a gene: 11. The CDR3 sequence is CSAREVERGGLGTQYF. CDR3 sequence (DNA): TGCAGTGCTAGAGAGGTCGAGCGGGGGGGCCTAGGGACCCAGTACTTC.

This clonotype was observed many times. The chain uses TRBV14 and TRBJ2-7, with 9 bases aligning to TRBD2. Trimming cost V 1 base and J 3 bases; bases outside gene matches: 7. This CDR3 has 16 amino acids. Germline V gene sequence: CDR1 SGHDN, CDR2 FVKESK. The CDR3 DNA is TGTGCCAGCAGCCAAGGTGGGAGCGGGAGGTACTACGAGCAGTACTTC. It encodes CASSQGGSGRYYEQYF.

This clonotype was recorded many times. This chain connects TRBV9 to TRBJ1-2; D gene uncertain. The V end was cut by 0 bases, the J end by 2 bases, with 11 bases between. The CDR3 length is 15 residues. Germline loops: CDR1 SGDLS, CDR2 YYNGEE. The DNA for the CDR3 is TGTGCCAGCAGCGTAGCCGCGGGCGGGAACTATGGCTACACCTTC. It translates to CASSVAAGGNYGYTF.

On this clonotype: One base away lies a much larger clone, so this may be a sequencing read error. This sequence joins TRBV5-1 and TRBJ2-5; D gene unclear. Germline V gives CDR1 SGHRS, CDR2 YFSETQ. V dropped 0 bases and J dropped 1 base, with 10 bases sitting between them. The CDR3 consists of 15 residues. CDR3 protein: CASSLGVAPQETQYF. The CDR3 region has the DNA TGCGCCAGCAGCTTGGGGGTAGCCCCCCAAGAGACCCAGTACTTC.

The chain has TRBV24-1 and TRBJ1-3; D call uncertain. Trimming cost V 7 bases and J 3 bases, with 6 bases left between them. Germline V gives CDR1 KGHDR, CDR2 SFDVKD. The CDR3 length is 12 residues. The CDR3 DNA follows: TGTGCCACCAGCCAATATGGAAACACCATATATTTT. Protein product: CATSQYGNTIYF.

This clonotype was seen a few times. This chain joins TRBV2 and TRBJ2-7; tentative D call: TRBD1 (6 bases). Germline V gene data show CDR1 as SNHLY and CDR2 as FYNNEI. The CDR3 runs to 15 residues. V shed 10 bases and J shed 2 bases, with 21 bases lying between them. CDR3 in DNA: TGTGCCACCACAGGGCTTCACGGAGGTACCTACGAGCAGTACTTC. It is translated as CATTGLHGGTYEQYF.

This clonotype was seen many times. J is TRBJ1-5 and V is TRBV2; weak D call: TRBD1 (5 bases). Deletions cut 9 bases from V and 0 bases from J, with 12 bases between. Germline CDR1 is SNHLY and CDR2 is FYNNEI. The CDR3 has 14 amino acids. CDR3 sequence reads: CASGTDYSNQPQHF. CDR3 bases: TGTGCCAGTGGGACGGATTATAGCAATCAGCCCCAGCATTTT.